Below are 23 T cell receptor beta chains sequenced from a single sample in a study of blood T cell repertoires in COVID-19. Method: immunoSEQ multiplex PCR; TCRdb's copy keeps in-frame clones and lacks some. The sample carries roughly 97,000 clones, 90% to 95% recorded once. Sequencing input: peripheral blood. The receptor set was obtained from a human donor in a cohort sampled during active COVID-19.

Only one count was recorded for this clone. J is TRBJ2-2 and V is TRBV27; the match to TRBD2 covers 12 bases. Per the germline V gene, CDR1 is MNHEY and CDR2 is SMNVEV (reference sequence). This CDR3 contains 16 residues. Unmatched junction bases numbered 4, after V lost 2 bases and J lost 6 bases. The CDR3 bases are TGTGCCAGCAGTTTACTTCTAGCGGGAGGGGCCGGGGAGCTGTTTTTT. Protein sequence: CASSLLLAGGAGELFF.

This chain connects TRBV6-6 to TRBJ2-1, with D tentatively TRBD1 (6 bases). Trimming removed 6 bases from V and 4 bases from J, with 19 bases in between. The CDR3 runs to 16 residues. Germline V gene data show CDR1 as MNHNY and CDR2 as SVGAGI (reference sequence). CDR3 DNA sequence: TGTGCCAGCAGGCCACAGGGAAACGAAAGGTACAATGAGCAGTTCTTC. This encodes CASRPQGNERYNEQFF.

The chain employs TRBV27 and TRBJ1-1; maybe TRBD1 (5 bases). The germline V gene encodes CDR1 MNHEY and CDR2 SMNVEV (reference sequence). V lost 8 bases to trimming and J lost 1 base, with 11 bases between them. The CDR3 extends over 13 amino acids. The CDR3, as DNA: TGTGCCAGCCAATCCGGGGGGAACACTGAAGCTTTCTTT. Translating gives CASQSGGNTEAFF.

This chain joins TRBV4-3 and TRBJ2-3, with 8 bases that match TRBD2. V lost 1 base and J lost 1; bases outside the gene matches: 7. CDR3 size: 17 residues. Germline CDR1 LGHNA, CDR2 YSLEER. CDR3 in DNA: TGCGCCAGCAGCCAAGGATTAGCGCGGGGGGGCACAGATACGCAGTATTTT. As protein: CASSQGLARGGTDTQYF.

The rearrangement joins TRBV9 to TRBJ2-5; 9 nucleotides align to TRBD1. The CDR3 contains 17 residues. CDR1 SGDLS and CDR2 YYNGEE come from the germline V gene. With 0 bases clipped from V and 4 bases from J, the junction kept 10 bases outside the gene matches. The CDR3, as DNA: TGTGCCAGCAGCGTAGAGGCAGGGGACAGGGTGGGAGAGACCCAGTACTTC. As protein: CASSVEAGDRVGETQYF.

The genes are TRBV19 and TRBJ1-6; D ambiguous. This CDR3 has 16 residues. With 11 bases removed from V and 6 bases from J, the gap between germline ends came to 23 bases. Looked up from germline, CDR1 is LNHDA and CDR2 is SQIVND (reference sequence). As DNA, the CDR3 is TGTGCCGGATACCATCTCTGGGCGAATGCTAATTCACCCCTCCACTTT. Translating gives CAGYHLWANANSPLHF.

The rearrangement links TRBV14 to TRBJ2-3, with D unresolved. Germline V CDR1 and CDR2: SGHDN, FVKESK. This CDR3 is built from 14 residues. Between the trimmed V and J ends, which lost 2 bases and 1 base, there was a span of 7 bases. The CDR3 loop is CASSQFVRTDTQYF. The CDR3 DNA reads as TGTGCCAGCAGCCAATTCGTTCGCACAGATACGCAGTATTTT.

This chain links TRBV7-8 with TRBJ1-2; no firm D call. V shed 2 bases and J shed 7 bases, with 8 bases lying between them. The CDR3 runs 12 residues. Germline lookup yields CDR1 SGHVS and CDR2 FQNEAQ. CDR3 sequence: CASSLLTGGYTF. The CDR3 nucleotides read TGTGCCAGCAGCTTATTGACGGGTGGCTACACCTTC.

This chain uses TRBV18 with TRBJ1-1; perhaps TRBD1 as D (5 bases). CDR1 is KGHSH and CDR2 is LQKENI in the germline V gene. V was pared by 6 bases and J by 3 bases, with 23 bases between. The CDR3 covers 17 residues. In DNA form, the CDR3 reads TGTGCCAGCTCCCCCCCCGCGGGGCAAGACAGAGACACTGAAGCTTTCTTT. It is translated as CASSPPAGQDRDTEAFF.

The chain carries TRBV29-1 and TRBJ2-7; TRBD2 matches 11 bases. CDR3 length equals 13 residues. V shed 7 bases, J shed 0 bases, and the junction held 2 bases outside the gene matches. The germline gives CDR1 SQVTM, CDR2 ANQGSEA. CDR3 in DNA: TGCAGCGCAACTAGCGGGAGCTCCTACGAGCAGTACTTC. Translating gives CSATSGSSYEQYF.

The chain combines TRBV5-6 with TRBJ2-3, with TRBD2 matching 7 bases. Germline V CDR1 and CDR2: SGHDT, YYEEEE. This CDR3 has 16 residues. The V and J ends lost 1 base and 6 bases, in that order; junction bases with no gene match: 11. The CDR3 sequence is CASSLRLAPGWDTQYF. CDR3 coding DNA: TGTGCCAGCAGCTTGAGACTAGCTCCAGGCTGGGATACGCAGTATTTT. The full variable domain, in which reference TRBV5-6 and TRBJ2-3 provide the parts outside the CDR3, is DAGVTQSPTHLIKTRGQQVTLRCSPKSGHDTVSWYQQALGQGPQFIFQYYEEEERQRGNFPDRFSGHQFPNYSSELNVNALLLGDSALYLCASSLRLAPGWDTQYFGPGTRLTVL.

CDR3: CASSRLAGGRPPQIDEQFF. The DNA for the CDR3 is TGCGCCAGCAGTCGACTAGCGGGAGGGCGACCCCCCCAGATTGATGAGCAGTTCTTC. This sequence joins TRBV23-1 and TRBJ2-1; 14 bases are shared with TRBD2. TRBV23-1 is filed as an ORF, its function uncertain. This CDR3 has 19 residues. V shed 4 bases, J shed 8 bases, and the junction held 16 bases outside the gene matches.

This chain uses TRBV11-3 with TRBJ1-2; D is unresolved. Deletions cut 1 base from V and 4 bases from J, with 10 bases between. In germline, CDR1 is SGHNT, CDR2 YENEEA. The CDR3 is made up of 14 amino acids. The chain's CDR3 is CASSLVWACYGYTF. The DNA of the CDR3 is TGTGCCAGCAGCTTAGTCTGGGCCTGCTATGGCTACACCTTC. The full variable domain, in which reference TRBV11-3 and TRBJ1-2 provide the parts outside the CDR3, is EAGVVQSPRYKIIEKKQPVAFWCNPISGHNTLYWYLQNLGQGPELLIRYENEEAVDDSQLPKDRFSAERLKGVDSTLKIQPAELGDSAVYLCASSLVWACYGYTFGSGTRLTVV.

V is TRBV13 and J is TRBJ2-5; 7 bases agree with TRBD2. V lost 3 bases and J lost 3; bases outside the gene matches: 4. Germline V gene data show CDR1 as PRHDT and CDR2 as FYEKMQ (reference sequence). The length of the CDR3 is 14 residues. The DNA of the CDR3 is TGTGCCAGCAGCTTGGGACTAACTAAAGAGACCCAGTACTTC. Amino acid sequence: CASSLGLTKETQYF.

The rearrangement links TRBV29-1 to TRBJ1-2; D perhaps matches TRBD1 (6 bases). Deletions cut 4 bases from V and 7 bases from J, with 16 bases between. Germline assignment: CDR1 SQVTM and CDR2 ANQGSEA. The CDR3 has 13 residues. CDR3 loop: CSVGQGDTSGYTF. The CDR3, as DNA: TGCAGCGTTGGCCAAGGGGACACGTCTGGCTACACCTTC.

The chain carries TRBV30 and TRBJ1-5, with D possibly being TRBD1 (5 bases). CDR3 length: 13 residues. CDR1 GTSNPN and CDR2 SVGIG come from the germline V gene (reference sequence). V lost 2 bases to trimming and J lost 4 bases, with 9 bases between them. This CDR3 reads CAWSKQDNQPQHF. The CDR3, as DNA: TGTGCCTGGAGTAAACAGGATAATCAGCCCCAGCATTTT.

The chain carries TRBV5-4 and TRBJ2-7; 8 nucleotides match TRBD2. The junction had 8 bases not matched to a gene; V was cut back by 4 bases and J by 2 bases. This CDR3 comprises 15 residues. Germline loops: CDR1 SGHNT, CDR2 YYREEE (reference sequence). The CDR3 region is CASSISGTRAYEQYF. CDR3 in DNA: TGTGCCAGCAGCATATCCGGGACTAGGGCCTACGAGCAGTACTTC.

CDR3 sequence reads: CASSLQGASSTEAFF. CDR3 DNA sequence: TGTGCCAGCAGCCTACAGGGGGCTTCGAGCACTGAAGCTTTCTTT. The chain has TRBV11-2 and TRBJ1-1, with TRBD1 matching 9 bases. Germline V lookup: CDR1 SGHAT, CDR2 FQNNGV. CDR3 length equals 15 residues. Germline trimming cut 5 bases from V and 4 bases from J; bases unmatched to any gene: 8.

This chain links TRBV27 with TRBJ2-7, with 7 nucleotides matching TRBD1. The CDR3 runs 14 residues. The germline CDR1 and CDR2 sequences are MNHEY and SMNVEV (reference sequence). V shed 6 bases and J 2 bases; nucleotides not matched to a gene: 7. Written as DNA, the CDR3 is TGTGCCAGCAGCTCTGGGACAGCCCCCTACGAGCAGTACTTC. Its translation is CASSSGTAPYEQYF.

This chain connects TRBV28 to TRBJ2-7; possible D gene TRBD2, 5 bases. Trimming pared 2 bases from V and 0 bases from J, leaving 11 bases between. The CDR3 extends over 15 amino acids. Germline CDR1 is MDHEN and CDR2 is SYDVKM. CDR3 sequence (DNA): TGTGCCAGCAGTTTACCGGGGTCGAGCTCCTACGAGCAGTACTTC. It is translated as CASSLPGSSSYEQYF. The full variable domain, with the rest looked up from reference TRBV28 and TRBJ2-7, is DVKVTQSSRYLVKRTGEKVFLECVQDMDHENMFWYRQDPGLGLRLIYFSYDVKMKEKGDIPEGYSVSREKKERFSLILESASTNQTSMYLCASSLPGSSSYEQYFGPGTRLTVT.

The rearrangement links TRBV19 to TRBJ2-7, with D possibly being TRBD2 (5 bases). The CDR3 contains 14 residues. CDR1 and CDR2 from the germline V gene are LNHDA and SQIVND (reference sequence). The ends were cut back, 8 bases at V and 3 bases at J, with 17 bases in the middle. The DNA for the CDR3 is TGTGCCAGTTCCCCGGGAACCCCTCTCTACGAGCAGTACTTC. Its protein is CASSPGTPLYEQYF.

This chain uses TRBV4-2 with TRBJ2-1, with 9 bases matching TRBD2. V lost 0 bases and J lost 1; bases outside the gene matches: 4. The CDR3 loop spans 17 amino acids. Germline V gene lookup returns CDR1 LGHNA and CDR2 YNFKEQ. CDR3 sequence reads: CASSQDHSGGSYNEQFF. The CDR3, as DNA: TGTGCCAGCAGCCAAGATCACAGCGGGGGGTCCTACAATGAGCAGTTCTTC.

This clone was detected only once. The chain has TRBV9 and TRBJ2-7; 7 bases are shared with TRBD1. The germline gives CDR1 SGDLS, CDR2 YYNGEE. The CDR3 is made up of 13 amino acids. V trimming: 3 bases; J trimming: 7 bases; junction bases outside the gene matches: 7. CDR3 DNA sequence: TGTGCCAGCAGCGGAGGGACAGATTTAGAGCAGTACTTC. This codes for CASSGGTDLEQYF.